Each of the 19 T cell receptor beta chains below was sequenced from the same sample in a study of human T cells and chemical hapten exposure. TCRdb analysed the RACE reads with MiXCR anew, one entry per CDR3 protein. The sample shows around 44,000 distinct CDR3 sequences, over 3.5% of them seen only once. Time point defined: patch test 1, 2 weeks after DPC sensitization. The treatment is: therapeutic diphenylcyclopropenone sensitization with weekly scalp DPC. Before extraction, the whole blood was not fractionated, and total RNA was taken from it. The input for sequencing was whole blood, taken in connection with sensitization to the hapten diphenylcyclopropenone (DPC). The receptors derive from a man over 45 with alopecia areata. Some clones in this sample may be carry-over from other donors' samples.

This clonotype was picked up many times. Here the CDR3 reads CASSLEAWRSSYEQYF. The CDR3, as DNA: TGTGCCAGCAGCTTGGAGGCCTGGAGGAGCTCCTACGAGCAGTACTTC. The genes are TRBV5-6 and TRBJ2-7; weak D call: TRBD2 (5 bases). Germline V CDR1 and CDR2: SGHDT, YYEEEE. CDR3 size: 16 residues. Trimming took 0 bases from V and 0 from J, leaving 13 bases between them.

Many counts were recorded for this clonotype. V gene TRBV28 combines with J gene TRBJ1-2, with TRBD1 matching over 7 bases. The CDR3 is made up of 13 amino acids. The germline V gene has CDR1 MDHEN and CDR2 SYDVKM. V dropped 3 bases and J dropped 6; count of bases not matched to a gene: 4. CDR3 nucleotide sequence: TGTGCCAGCAGTTTTCACAGGGGAAATGGCTACACCTTC. This encodes CASSFHRGNGYTF.

This rearrangement joins TRBV10-3 to TRBJ2-2; D remains unclear. This CDR3 comprises 15 residues. Germline CDR1 reads ENHRY; CDR2 reads SYGVKD. V shed 3 bases and J shed 2 bases, with 10 bases lying between them. CDR3 sequence (DNA): TGTGCCATCAGTGACGTTGATAGCAACACCGGGGAGCTGTTTTTT. This gives the protein CAISDVDSNTGELFF.

This clonotype was seen ten or more times. V and J are TRBV10-3 and TRBJ2-1; D is perhaps TRBD1 (5 bases). Looked up from germline, CDR1 is ENHRY and CDR2 is SYGVKD. Trimming took off 4 bases at V and 9 bases at J, with 16 bases between the two ends. This CDR3 comprises 14 residues. The CDR3 loop reads CAISGDSKGTEQFF. The CDR3 DNA reads TGTGCCATCAGTGGTGACAGTAAGGGAACTGAGCAGTTCTTC.

In this sample, this clonotype turned up many times. This chain links TRBV5-1 with TRBJ2-5; 8 bases agree with TRBD2. Germline V gives CDR1 SGHRS, CDR2 YFSETQ. CDR3 length: 17 residues. V lost 4 bases, J lost 1 base, and 12 bases stayed unmatched. CDR3 in DNA: TGCGCCAGCAGCACCCTTGGGCTAGCGGGCCCCCAAGAGACCCAGTACTTC. Encoded protein: CASSTLGLAGPQETQYF.

Many counts were recorded for this clonotype. The chain links TRBV3-1 to TRBJ1-6, with 8 positions matching TRBD1. The V and J ends lost 0 bases and 9 bases, in that order; junction bases with no gene match: 4. The length of the CDR3 is 15 residues. The V gene's germline CDR1 is LGHDT and CDR2 YNNKEL (reference sequence). CDR3 residues: CASSQDTGGSSPLHF. The DNA of the CDR3 is TGTGCCAGCAGCCAAGACACAGGGGGAAGTTCACCCCTCCACTTT. The full variable domain, completed using reference TRBV3-1 and TRBJ1-6, is DTAVSQTPKYLVTQMGNDKSIKCEQNLGHDTMYWYKQDSKKFLKIMFSYNNKELIINETVPNRFSPKSPDKAHLNLHINSLELGDSAVYFCASSQDTGGSSPLHFGNGTRLTVT.

This clonotype was detected ten times or more. This chain connects TRBV5-1 to TRBJ2-1; 7 positions agree with TRBD1. CDR1 is SGHRS, CDR2 YFSETQ, per germline. V lost 2 bases, J lost 6 bases, and 8 bases stayed unmatched. This CDR3 spans 15 amino acids. CDR3 sequence reads: CASSLLQGRGNEQFF. The CDR3 DNA reads as TGCGCCAGCAGCTTATTACAGGGGAGAGGCAATGAGCAGTTCTTC.

This clonotype was seen repeatedly, ten times or more. This chain joins TRBV4-1 and TRBJ1-5; perhaps TRBD1 as D (6 bases). Germline-derived CDR1 and CDR2 are MGHRA and YSYEKL. The CDR3 length is 16 residues. V shed 0 bases and J shed 0 bases, with 9 bases lying between them. The CDR3 spells CASSQEQGASNQPQHF. The CDR3 DNA reads TGCGCCAGCAGCCAAGAACAGGGAGCTAGCAATCAGCCCCAGCATTTT.

This clonotype showed up many times. The chain combines TRBV12-3 or TRBV12-4 with TRBJ1-5; D is possibly TRBD1 (5 bases). Trimming left V 3 bases short and J 0 bases short, with 9 bases between. This CDR3 has 15 amino acids. CDR3 in DNA: TGTGCCAGCAGTTTGGCAGGGCTTAGCAATCAGCCCCAGCATTTT. Its translation: CASSLAGLSNQPQHF.

Many counts were recorded for this clonotype. This chain links TRBV29-1 with TRBJ2-3; TRBD2 matches 9 bases. The germline gives CDR1 SQVTM, CDR2 ANQGSEA. The V and J ends lost 6 bases and 4 bases, in that order; junction bases with no gene match: 11. The CDR3 extends over 15 amino acids. This CDR3 is CSVKSSGAGADTQYF. The CDR3 DNA is TGCAGCGTCAAGTCTAGCGGGGCCGGCGCAGATACGCAGTATTTT.

This clonotype came up many times. The chain uses TRBV25-1 and TRBJ2-7; D not resolved. Trimming took off 2 bases at V and 3 bases at J, with 11 bases between the two ends. Germline values: CDR1 MGHDK, CDR2 SYGVNS. This CDR3 is built from 14 residues. CDR3 sequence reads: CASSEPGFVYEQYF. Written as DNA, the CDR3 is TGTGCCAGCAGTGAACCGGGTTTTGTCTACGAGCAGTACTTC.

This clonotype was counted many times. The genes are TRBV6-1 and TRBJ2-3, with a tentative D call TRBD2 (6 bases). V lost 3 bases, J lost 8 bases, and 12 bases lay in between. The CDR3 totals 13 residues. Germline V gives CDR1 MNHNS, CDR2 SASEGT. CDR3 nucleotide sequence: TGTGCCAGCAGTGAGGGAGGCCTCCTTACGCAGTATTTT. Translation: CASSEGGLLTQYF.

This clonotype came up many times. The chain joins TRBV12-3 or TRBV12-4 to TRBJ2-7, with 10 positions matching TRBD2. V was clipped by 5 bases and J by 2 bases; unmatched bases: 6. The length of the CDR3 is 15 residues. CDR3 in amino acids: CASSLGLAAAYEQYF. In DNA, the CDR3 is TGTGCCAGCAGTCTAGGACTAGCGGCTGCCTACGAGCAGTACTTC.

The table lists this clonotype with many counts. The chain has TRBV5-1 and TRBJ2-4, with no clear D. Trimming removed 3 bases at V and 0 bases at J, with 7 bases between. CDR1 SGHRS and CDR2 YFSETQ come from the germline V gene. The CDR3 is 14 amino acids. Here the CDR3 reads CASSSTEAKNIQYF. DNA for the CDR3: TGCGCCAGCAGCTCGACGGAAGCCAAAAACATTCAGTACTTC.

This clonotype was seen ten or more times. The chain uses TRBV28 and TRBJ2-3; D may be TRBD1 or TRBD2 (5 bases each). The CDR3 runs to 17 residues. The V gene lost 7 bases and the J gene lost 4 bases, with 24 bases spanning the gap. Germline V lookup: CDR1 MDHEN, CDR2 SYDVKM. The CDR3 here is CASTQAPGTGVPDTQYF. The CDR3 DNA follows: TGTGCCAGCACCCAAGCCCCCGGGACCGGGGTCCCAGATACGCAGTATTTT. The full variable domain, in which reference TRBV28 and TRBJ2-3 provide the parts outside the CDR3, is DVKVTQSSRYLVKRTGEKVFLECVQDMDHENMFWYRQDPGLGLRLIYFSYDVKMKEKGDIPEGYSVSREKKERFSLILESASTNQTSMYLCASTQAPGTGVPDTQYFGPGTRLTVL.

This clonotype was observed at least ten times. The chain employs TRBV20-1 and TRBJ2-3, with 11 bases fitting TRBD2. V lost 5 bases and J lost 3; bases outside the gene matches: 1. Germline lookup yields CDR1 DFQATT and CDR2 SNEGSKA (reference sequence). This CDR3 is 13 amino acids long. CDR3 DNA: TGCAGTGCTTCTAGCGGGAGGACAGATACGCAGTATTTT. As protein: CSASSGRTDTQYF.

This clonotype was counted ten times or more. The chain combines TRBV12-3 or TRBV12-4 with TRBJ2-7; 7 bases agree with TRBD1. CDR3 length equals 16 residues. V shed 7 bases and J 1 base; nucleotides not matched to a gene: 13. CDR3 bases: TGTGCCAGCACCCGATACAGGGGATCCGTATCCTACGAGCAGTACTTC. Residues: CASTRYRGSVSYEQYF.

This clonotype was counted many times. The chain has TRBV15 and TRBJ2-5; D gene ambiguous. V gave up 0 bases and J gave up 5 bases, with 4 bases separating them. The CDR3 sequence is 12 residues long. From germline, CDR1 is LNHNV and CDR2 YYDKDF (reference sequence). DNA for the CDR3: TGTGCCACCAGCAGAGATGAGGAGACCCAGTACTTC. This gives the protein CATSRDEETQYF.

Many counts were recorded for this clonotype. The rearrangement links TRBV11-2 to TRBJ1-3; D gene uncertain. The CDR3 extends over 15 amino acids. Looked up from germline, CDR1 is SGHAT and CDR2 is FQNNGV. Trimming took off 1 base at V and 0 bases at J, with 7 bases between the two ends. The CDR3 sequence: CASSLVRGSGNTIYF. For the CDR3, the DNA is TGTGCCAGCAGCTTAGTCCGTGGCTCTGGAAACACCATATATTTT.